The rows below give T cell receptor beta chains drawn from one sample of a study of blood T cells in healthy people across ages. One entry per CDR3 protein results from TCRdb running MiXCR on the 5' RACE reads. The sample has approximately 1.5 million distinct CDR3 sequences, approximately 43% seen once. Sequenced material: blood. The receptors originated from a woman aged 18-35 years in good health. CDR3s include the opening cysteine and the closing phenylalanine or tryptophan. The order of the fields is clone size, D gene, V gene, J gene, CDR3 DNA, CDR3 protein. A D gene is named only where the DNA matches it firmly. Clone size appears in some rows only: once, few, many, or a class for an expanded clone.

>few|-|TRBV13|TRBJ1-6
TGTGCCAGCAGCTTAGCAGGGCAGACCTATAATTCACCCCTCCACTTT
CASSLAGQTYNSPLHF
>once|TRBD2|TRBV4-3|TRBJ2-1
TGCGCCAGCAGCCCTTGCCGCGGGAGGGAGGAGAATGAGCAGTTCTTC
CASSPCRGREENEQFF
>-|-|TRBV30|TRBJ2-1
TGTGCTGCAAGCTCCTACAATGAGCAGTTCTTC
CAASSYNEQFF
>few|-|TRBV6-2/TRBV6-3|TRBJ2-3
TGTGCCAGCAGTTACTCGAAGCCGGGAGAGGTTCCAGATACGCAGTATTTT
CASSYSKPGEVPDTQYF
>many|-|TRBV7-9|TRBJ1-1
TGTGCCAGCAGCTTGGCCCAGGGGAACACTGAAGCTTTCTTT
CASSLAQGNTEAFF
>-|TRBD1|TRBV20-1|TRBJ2-2
TGCAGTGCTAGAGACCTGAAGACAGGGGGCGACACCGGGGAGCTGTTTTTT
CSARDLKTGGDTGELFF
>-|-|TRBV19|TRBJ1-2
TGTGCCAGTAGTTGGGGACGGCGTTATGGCTACACCTTC
CASSWGRRYGYTF
>-|-|TRBV11-2|TRBJ2-1
TGTGCCAGCAGACGGGGGGCTTTGCCCTCCTACAATGAGCAGTTCTTC
CASRRGALPSYNEQFF
>-|-|TRBV18|TRBJ1-1
TGTGCCAGCTCACCACCGAGAGGTTATCTGAACACAGAAGCTTTCTTT
CASSPPRGYLNTEAFF
>few|TRBD1|TRBV20-1|TRBJ1-2
TGCAGTGCCAGCCGGGACAGGGTCTATGGCTACACCTTC
CSASRDRVYGYTF
>-|-|TRBV10-3|TRBJ1-1
TGTGCCATCAGAGCCAGATCTGAAGCTTTCTTT
CAIRARSEAFF
>few|TRBD2|TRBV6-2/TRBV6-3|TRBJ2-5
TGTGCCAGCACCGGACTAGCGAGGGAGACCCAGTACTTC
CASTGLARETQYF
>many|-|TRBV20-1|TRBJ1-2
TGCAGTGCTAGAGGATCCTATGGCTACACCTTC
CSARGSYGYTF
>-|TRBD1|TRBV20-1|TRBJ1-1
TGCAGTGCTAGAGTCAGGGGGAGGACTGAAGCTTTCTTT
CSARVRGRTEAFF
>few|-|TRBV6-5|TRBJ1-2
TGTGCCAGCAGAGGCAAGGGCTATGGCTACACCTTC
CASRGKGYGYTF
>few|-|TRBV7-9|TRBJ1-3
TGTGCCAGCAGCTTAATGCGGGACACCTCTGGAAACACCATATATTTT
CASSLMRDTSGNTIYF
>many|-|TRBV5-1|TRBJ2-4
TGCGCCAGCAGCAGGGGGGGGAAAAACATTCAGTACTTC
CASSRGGKNIQYF
>once|-|TRBV20-1|TRBJ2-7
TGCAGTGCTACGGATACAGGGATCTCCTCCTACGAGCAGTACTTC
CSATDTGISSYEQYF
>-|-|TRBV3-1|TRBJ2-4
TGTGCCAGCGGCCAAGATCTCGGCGTAGCCAAAAACATTCAGTACTTC
CASGQDLGVAKNIQYF
>few|TRBD2|TRBV20-1|TRBJ2-1
TGCAGTGCCGGTAGCGGGAGCTCCTACAATGAGCAGTTCTTC
CSAGSGSSYNEQFF
>-|TRBD1|TRBV29-1|TRBJ1-4
TGCAGCGTTGCCAGGGGGAGCGGCCTCGGTGAAAAACTGTTTTTT
CSVARGSGLGEKLFF
>many|-|TRBV5-1|TRBJ1-2
TGCGCCAGCAGCTTGGGTCCGGGGTATGGCTACACCTTC
CASSLGPGYGYTF
>-|-|TRBV20-1|TRBJ1-1
TGCAGTGCTAGAGATCCGGGGGATAACACTGAAGCTTTCTTT
CSARDPGDNTEAFF
>-|-|TRBV6-5|TRBJ2-5
TGTGCCAGCAGTTACTCGATTCAGGGCCTCCAAGAGACCCAGTACTTC
CASSYSIQGLQETQYF
>-|TRBD2|TRBV7-9|TRBJ2-2
TGTGCCAGCAGCCCCGGACTAGCGGGACTAAGGGACGGGGAGCTGTTTTTT
CASSPGLAGLRDGELFF
>-|TRBD2|TRBV6-2/TRBV6-3|TRBJ2-7
TGTGCCAGCACCCAGCGGGGCAGTTCCTACGAGCAGTACTTC
CASTQRGSSYEQYF
>-|-|TRBV11-3|TRBJ2-2
TGTGCCAGCAGCTTAGGTGGCCCGAAGACCGGGGAGCTGTTTTTT
CASSLGGPKTGELFF
>few|-|TRBV20-1|TRBJ1-5
TGCAGTGCTAGAGAGACAGTGATCAATCAGCCCCAGCATTTT
CSARETVINQPQHF
>many|-|TRBV7-9|TRBJ2-1
TGTGCCAGCAAAGTCTACAATGAGCAGTTCTTC
CASKVYNEQFF
>-|TRBD2|TRBV7-3|TRBJ2-3
TGTGCCAGCAGCCCAGCTAGCGGTGCAGGTTCGCAGTATTTT
CASSPASGAGSQYF
>-|-|TRBV7-9|TRBJ2-5
TGTGCCAGCAGCTTTAACGGGCCCCAAGAGACCCAGTACTTC
CASSFNGPQETQYF
>few|-|TRBV7-3|TRBJ1-2
TGTGCCAGCAGCTTAGGGAATGGATATGGCTACACCTTC
CASSLGNGYGYTF
>-|-|TRBV29-1|TRBJ1-5
TGCAGCGTTGCAATAGGGGGGGCTGGTCAGCCCCAGCATTTT
CSVAIGGAGQPQHF
>-|TRBD2|TRBV29-1|TRBJ2-1
TGCAGCGTTCGGGGACTAGCGGCTGATGAGCAGTTCTTC
CSVRGLAADEQFF
>-|-|TRBV4-1|TRBJ2-1
TGCGCCAGCAGCCAAGATCTAAGTGGATACAATGAGCAGTTCTTC
CASSQDLSGYNEQFF
>-|-|TRBV5-6|TRBJ2-7
TGTGCCAGCAGCTTGTTTACCTCTCCCTACGAGCAGTACTTC
CASSLFTSPYEQYF
>-|TRBD1|TRBV7-9|TRBJ1-2
TGTGCCAGCAGCTTACATGAGGGGGCCTTGGAGGGCTACACCTTC
CASSLHEGALEGYTF
>-|-|TRBV30|TRBJ1-5
TGTGCCTTGAACCACGGTAGCAATCAGCCCCAGCATTTT
CALNHGSNQPQHF
>-|TRBD2|TRBV7-3|TRBJ2-2
TGTGCCAGCAGCTTATCCAGCGGGACGGGCACCGGGGAGCTGTTTTTT
CASSLSSGTGTGELFF
>-|-|TRBV15|TRBJ2-5
TGTGCTATACAGACAGCTACCAAAGAGACCCAGTACTTC
CAIQTATKETQYF
>-|-|TRBV9|TRBJ1-1
TGTGCCAGCAGCGCTGATATCATGAACACTGAAGCTTTCTTT
CASSADIMNTEAFF
>-|-|TRBV14|TRBJ2-1
TGTGCCAGCAGCCAAGACAGTTATACGGGCAATGAGCAGTTCTTC
CASSQDSYTGNEQFF
>many|TRBD1|TRBV4-1|TRBJ2-6
TGCGCCAGCAGCCAAGTCCAGGGGACAGGGGGCGCCTCTGGGGCCAACGTCCTGACTTTC
CASSQVQGTGGASGANVLTF
>few|TRBD1|TRBV10-3|TRBJ2-5
TGTGCCATCAGTCTGACAGGGTTACGAGAGACCCAGTACTTC
CAISLTGLRETQYF
>few|-|TRBV7-9|TRBJ1-1
TGTGCCAGCAGCCTACCATCAAGTGAAGCTTTCTTT
CASSLPSSEAFF